The 5 T cell receptor beta chains reported below all come from one sample, sequenced in a study of shared clonotypes between healthy human individuals. Measured with immunoSEQ multiplex PCR; TCRdb has only the in-frame clones, and not every one. The sample lists more than 1,200,000 clones, 98% to 99% seen once, with roughly 0.35% in the top ten. Source material: naive CD4+ T cells sorted from blood. Subset denoted: CD45RA+ positively selected. The receptor set was obtained from a man aged 30 to 45 in good health.

J is TRBJ2-1 and V is TRBV6-1; D unclear. There are 13 residues in the CDR3. Per germline, CDR1 MNHNS and CDR2 SASEGT. The V end lost 1 base, the J end lost 4 bases, and 5 bases lay between the germline ends. For the CDR3, the DNA is TGTGCCAGCAGTGAAGGACGTTACAATGAGCAGTTCTTC. As protein: CASSEGRYNEQFF.

This chain links TRBV5-6 with TRBJ1-1, with 7 positions matching TRBD1. Germline CDR1 reads SGHDT; CDR2 reads YYEEEE. V lost 3 bases to trimming and J lost 3 bases; unmatched junction nucleotides: 8. The CDR3 is 15 amino acids. This chain's CDR3 is CASSSTRQGYTEAFF. DNA for the CDR3: TGTGCCAGCAGCTCGACTCGACAGGGTTACACTGAAGCTTTCTTT.

The chain carries TRBV5-6 and TRBJ2-7, with D possibly being TRBD1 (6 bases). The germline CDR1 and CDR2 sequences are SGHDT and YYEEEE. V was cut by 3 bases and J by 4 bases, with 23 bases left in between. CDR3 size: 17 residues. This CDR3 is CASSSFSPRGFHYEQYF. As DNA, the CDR3 is TGTGCCAGCAGCTCCTTCTCCCCGAGGGGGTTCCATTACGAGCAGTACTTC. The complete variable domain, with remaining parts taken from reference TRBV5-6 and TRBJ2-7, reads DAGVTQSPTHLIKTRGQQVTLRCSPKSGHDTVSWYQQALGQGPQFIFQYYEEEERQRGNFPDRFSGHQFPNYSSELNVNALLLGDSALYLCASSSFSPRGFHYEQYFGPGTRLTVT.

A note on this clone: Other DNA sequences of this sample code for an identical CDR3. The rearrangement joins TRBV2 to TRBJ2-1; D is unresolved. In germline, CDR1 is SNHLY, CDR2 FYNNEI. Trimming took off 7 bases at V and 4 bases at J, with 5 bases between the two ends. The CDR3 is 11 residues long. The CDR3 nucleotides are TGTGCCAGCATCTATTACAATGAGCAGTTCTTC. Amino acids: CASIYYNEQFF.

The rearrangement uses TRBV27 and TRBJ1-2; D gene uncertain. V lost 4 bases and J lost 2, with 8 bases in between. The CDR3 is made up of 13 amino acids. CDR1 and CDR2 from the germline V gene are MNHEY and SMNVEV (reference sequence). The CDR3 spells CASSYGNNYGYTF. As DNA, the CDR3 is TGTGCCAGCAGTTACGGGAACAACTATGGCTACACCTTC.